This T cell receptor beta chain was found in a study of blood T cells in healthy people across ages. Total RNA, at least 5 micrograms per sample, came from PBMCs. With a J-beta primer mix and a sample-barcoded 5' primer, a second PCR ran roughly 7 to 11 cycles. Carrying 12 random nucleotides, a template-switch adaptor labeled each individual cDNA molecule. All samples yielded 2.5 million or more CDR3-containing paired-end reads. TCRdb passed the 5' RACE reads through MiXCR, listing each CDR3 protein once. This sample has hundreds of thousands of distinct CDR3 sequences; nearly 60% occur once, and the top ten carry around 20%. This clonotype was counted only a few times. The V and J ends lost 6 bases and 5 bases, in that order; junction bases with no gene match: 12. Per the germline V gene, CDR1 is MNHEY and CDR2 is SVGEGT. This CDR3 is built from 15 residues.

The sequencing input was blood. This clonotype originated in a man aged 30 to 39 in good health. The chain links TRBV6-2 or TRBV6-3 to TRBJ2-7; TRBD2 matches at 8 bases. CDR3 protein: CASRPPWTSRHEQYF. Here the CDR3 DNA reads TGTGCCAGCAGACCTCCCTGGACTAGCAGGCACGAGCAGTACTTC.